Here is one T cell receptor beta chain with its context. Clones were sequenced by immunoSEQ multiplex PCR, and TCRdb holds only the in-frame ones, with some missing. The sample records 30,000 to 40,000 clones, roughly 90% being singletons. This specimen comes from a study of PD-1 blockade in classical Hodgkin lymphoma. Autologous stem cell transplantation was followed by relapse in every patient, and brentuximab vedotin exposure varied. CD4+ T cells were purified from thawed PBMCs by magnetic negative selection. CDR3 length equals 13 residues. Germline CDR1 and CDR2: SEHNR and FQNEAQ (reference sequence). V trimming: 5 bases; J trimming: 7 bases; junction bases outside the gene matches: 7.

This sequence joins TRBV7-9 and TRBJ1-2; 7 nucleotides match TRBD1. The receptor comes from a human donor with classical Hodgkin lymphoma. The sample consisted of CD4+ T cells from blood, taken at baseline. CDR3 amino acids: CASSRLTGIGYTF. The CDR3 region has the DNA TGTGCCAGCAGCAGGTTGACAGGGATTGGCTACACCTTC.